This T cell receptor (beta chain) derives from a study of blood T cells in healthy people across ages. Remarks on this clonotype: Its antigen is as yet unknown.

The authors ran a second PCR of roughly 6 to 12 cycles using a sample-barcoded 5' primer and a J-beta primer mix. A template-switch adaptor with 12 random nucleotides tagged each cDNA molecule. Every sample returned 3 million or more CDR3-containing paired-end reads. From the 5' RACE reads, TCRdb called clonotypes with MiXCR, one entry per CDR3 protein. The sample contains 1.8 million or so distinct CDR3 sequences, roughly 43% of which appear only once. Regarding the study as a whole: CMV infection status of these donors was not known. The long-lived group displayed more naive CD4+ cells, plus higher diversity, than the aged donors did.

Material: blood. The clonotype was recovered from a human donor in good health.

The CDR3 here is CASSESSGRSTDTQYF. In nucleotides, the CDR3 is TGTGCCAGCAGTGAGTCTAGCGGGAGAAGCACAGATACGCAGTATTTT. The rearrangement uses TRBV6-1 and TRBJ2-3, with 10 bases fitting TRBD2. The CDR3 runs 16 residues. Germline CDR1 is MNHNS and CDR2 is SASEGT. V shed 3 bases, J shed 0 bases, and the junction held 3 bases outside the gene matches.